Listed below are T cell receptor beta chains from one sample, sequenced in a study of technical replicates of blood from several donors. Libraries were prepared by immunoSEQ multiplex PCR; TCRdb keeps only in-frame clonotypes and omits some of them. In the table there are roughly 64,000 clones, 75% to 90% of which are singletons. The specimen was PBMCs. The receptors derive from a human donor in good health. Some clones in this sample may be carry-over from other donors' samples. The CDR3 runs from the conserved cysteine through the conserved F or W. D genes are given only for firm matches. Part of the rows lack a size; the others show once, few, many or a class for expanded clones.

size: .
J: TRBJ1-6
D: .
V: TRBV2
DNA: TGTGCCAGCAGTGAAGCTGGGGGGGAAATAAGCTCCTATAATTCACCCCTCCACTTT
CDR3: CASSEAGGEISSYNSPLHF

size: .
J: TRBJ2-1
D: .
V: TRBV7-3
DNA: TGTGCCAGCAGCCCAACACGCGGGTCCTACAATGAGCAGTTCTTC
CDR3: CASSPTRGSYNEQFF

size: .
J: TRBJ2-5
D: TRBD2
V: TRBV7-6
DNA: TGTGCCAGCAGCCGACTAGCGGGAGGCCAAGAGACCCAGTACTTC
CDR3: CASSRLAGGQETQYF

size: .
J: TRBJ2-7
D: .
V: TRBV7-9
DNA: TGTGCCAGCAGCTCGGGACTCCCGTACGAGCAGTACTTC
CDR3: CASSSGLPYEQYF

size: .
J: TRBJ1-1
D: .
V: TRBV18
DNA: TGTGCCAGCTCACCGGGACAAACGAACACTGAAGCTTTCTTT
CDR3: CASSPGQTNTEAFF

size: .
J: TRBJ2-5
D: .
V: TRBV7-5
DNA: TGTGCCAGAAGACAGTATACGGGGATTCAAGAGACCCAGTACTTC
CDR3: CARRQYTGIQETQYF

size: .
J: TRBJ2-1
D: TRBD1
V: TRBV6-6
DNA: TGTGCCAGCAGTTACTTAGGACAGGGGGCAGATGAGCAGTTCTTC
CDR3: CASSYLGQGADEQFF

size: .
J: TRBJ2-7
D: TRBD2
V: TRBV9
DNA: TGTGCCAGCGCCAAGACTAGCGGGTCGTACGAGCAGTACTTC
CDR3: CASAKTSGSYEQYF

size: once
J: TRBJ1-2
D: TRBD1
V: TRBV30
DNA: TGTGCCTGGAGCTCCCAACAGCGACAGGGGAGACGGTATGGCTACACCTTC
CDR3: CAWSSQQRQGRRYGYTF

size: .
J: TRBJ1-6
D: .
V: TRBV4-1
DNA: TGCGCCAGCAGCCAAGTCTCAGCAGGGGCCAATTCACCCCTCCACTTT
CDR3: CASSQVSAGANSPLHF

size: few
J: TRBJ1-1
D: TRBD1
V: TRBV7-2
DNA: TGTGCCAGCAGCGGACAGGAGAACACTGAAGCTTTCTTT
CDR3: CASSGQENTEAFF

size: .
J: TRBJ2-3
D: .
V: TRBV5-1
DNA: TGCGCCAGCAGCTGGCCTGAAGAATCTAGCACAGATACGCAGTATTTT
CDR3: CASSWPEESSTDTQYF

size: .
J: TRBJ1-6
D: .
V: TRBV4-3
DNA: TGCGCCAGCAGCCAAGCACCTAGGAATTCACCCCTCCACTTT
CDR3: CASSQAPRNSPLHF

size: .
J: TRBJ1-3
D: .
V: TRBV4-3
DNA: TGCGCCAGCAGCCAAGTGGCGGGGTTCTCTGGAAACACCATATATTTT
CDR3: CASSQVAGFSGNTIYF

size: .
J: TRBJ2-3
D: TRBD2
V: TRBV19
DNA: TGTGCCAGTAGGCCGTCAGGACTAGCGCGCACAGATACGCAGTATTTT
CDR3: CASRPSGLARTDTQYF

size: few
J: TRBJ2-5
D: TRBD1
V: TRBV5-1
DNA: TGCGCCAGCAGCGTCGGGACAGCAGAGACCCAGTACTTC
CDR3: CASSVGTAETQYF

size: .
J: TRBJ1-2
D: TRBD1
V: TRBV10-3
DNA: TGTGCCATCAGTGAGGGGCTGACAGGGTATGGCTACACCTTC
CDR3: CAISEGLTGYGYTF

size: once
J: TRBJ2-1
D: TRBD2
V: TRBV19
DNA: TGTGCCAGTTCGAGACTAGCGGGAGAAGTCGATGAGCAGTTCTTC
CDR3: CASSRLAGEVDEQFF

size: .
J: TRBJ2-3
D: .
V: TRBV9
DNA: TGTGCCAGCAGCGAGGGGACTAGCACAGATACGCAGTATTTT
CDR3: CASSEGTSTDTQYF

size: .
J: TRBJ1-5
D: .
V: TRBV5-4
DNA: TGTGCCAGCCCGAGGGAGGTCCCTCGCGATCAGCCCCAGCATTTT
CDR3: CASPREVPRDQPQHF